A selection of T cell receptor beta chains follows, all from one sample in a study of T-cell memory formation after mild COVID-19. TCRdb independently ran MiXCR on the 5' RACE reads; one entry per CDR3 protein. The sample holds under 450,000 distinct CDR3 sequences; less than 25% are singletons and the top ten take 21%. Sequenced input: PBMCs or a T cell subset sorted from them (not recorded which). These receptors came from a man aged 18 to 35 who had mild COVID-19 (a few samples of this study predate the infection). Cell type and time point are not known. Each CDR3 is given with its conserved first and last residue. The D gene is left open where the match is weak. Size values are once, few and many counts, or a class for expanded clones, and some rows have none.

few,TRBV7-2,.,TRBJ1-1,CASSSATGLTEAFF,TGTGCCAGCAGCTCCGCTACAGGGCTCACTGAAGCTTTCTTT
many,TRBV7-2,TRBD2,TRBJ2-5,CASSLGGASGAPRETQYF,TGTGCCAGCAGCTTAGGCGGTGCTAGCGGGGCCCCTCGGGAGACCCAGTACTTC
.,TRBV5-6,.,TRBJ2-5,CASSLGSSQYF,TGTGCCAGCAGCTTGGGAAGCTCCCAGTACTTC
.,TRBV5-6,.,TRBJ1-1,CASSPPGGSMNTEAFF,TGTGCCAGCAGCCCGCCCGGGGGCTCCATGAACACTGAAGCTTTCTTT
few,TRBV7-2,TRBD1,TRBJ1-4,CASSLTGGNWFNEKLFF,TGTGCCAGCAGCTTGACAGGGGGTAATTGGTTTAATGAAAAACTGTTTTTT
.,TRBV19,TRBD2,TRBJ2-3,CASKPGTSGTDTQYF,TGTGCCAGTAAGCCCGGGACTAGCGGTACAGATACGCAGTATTTT
.,TRBV3-1,TRBD2,TRBJ2-1,CASSLSSGWYNEQFF,TGTGCCAGCAGCCTCTCTAGCGGGTGGTACAATGAGCAGTTCTTC
.,TRBV11-2,.,TRBJ2-7,CASSLSRDKKYF,TGTGCCAGCAGCCTCTCCCGGGACAAGAAGTACTTC
.,TRBV5-8,TRBD1,TRBJ1-1,CASSPRGQGLLESEAFF,TGTGCCAGCAGCCCTCGGGGACAGGGGCTACTGGAATCTGAAGCTTTCTTT
many,TRBV5-1,.,TRBJ2-3,CASSLGGSTDTQYF,TGTGCCAGCAGCTTAGGCGGGAGCACAGATACGCAGTATTTT
few,TRBV5-1,.,TRBJ2-2,CASMQTLNTGELFF,TGCGCCAGCATGCAGACACTGAACACCGGGGAGCTGTTTTTT
many,TRBV10-3,.,TRBJ2-2,CAIPAQSNTGELFF,TGTGCCATCCCAGCTCAATCGAACACCGGGGAGCTGTTTTTT
few,TRBV7-2,.,TRBJ2-1,CASSLVRARYRTSPEQFF,TGTGCCAGCAGCTTAGTAAGGGCCCGATATAGGACCAGCCCTGAGCAGTTCTTC
.,TRBV7-9,.,TRBJ1-4,CASSPPGGSPGKLFF,TGTGCCAGCAGCCCACCCGGCGGGAGCCCGGGGAAACTGTTTTTT
.,TRBV20-1,.,TRBJ1-4,CSARVRGAREKLFF,TGCAGTGCTAGAGTTCGGGGGGCGAGGGAAAAACTGTTTTTT
.,TRBV6-2/TRBV6-3,.,TRBJ1-5,CASSSAPGQGRRQPQHF,TGTGCCAGCAGTTCCGCACCTGGGCAGGGCAGACGACAGCCCCAGCATTTT
.,TRBV6-2/TRBV6-3,TRBD2,TRBJ2-3,CASSYFGLVPDTQYF,TGTGCCAGCAGTTACTTCGGACTAGTCCCAGATACGCAGTATTTT
.,TRBV7-3,.,TRBJ2-5,CASSPQSGYQETQYF,TGTGCCAGCAGCCCCCAGTCGGGGTACCAAGAGACCCAGTACTTC
few,TRBV10-3,TRBD1,TRBJ2-7,CAISDRVWQYF,TGTGCCATTTCCGACAGGGTATGGCAGTACTTC
.,TRBV6-2/TRBV6-3,TRBD1,TRBJ1-2,CASTERIRGLGYTF,TGTGCCAGCACCGAGAGGATCAGGGGGCTCGGCTACACCTTC
.,TRBV11-2,TRBD1,TRBJ2-1,CASSLVSGGSYNEQFF,TGTGCCAGCAGCTTAGTTTCAGGGGGCTCCTACAATGAGCAGTTCTTC
.,TRBV15,.,TRBJ1-5,CATSRDLGNQPQHF,TGTGCCACCAGCAGAGATTTGGGCAATCAGCCCCAGCATTTT
.,TRBV7-2,.,TRBJ1-1,CASSLRGGRVNTEAFF,TGTGCCAGCAGCCTTAGGGGGGGGCGCGTGAACACTGAAGCTTTCTTT
.,TRBV30,.,TRBJ2-7,CALTGQSSYEQYF,TGTGCCTTGACAGGTCAAAGCTCCTACGAGCAGTACTTC
many,TRBV20-1,TRBD1,TRBJ2-7,CSASPRTGGYEQYF,TGCAGTGCTAGCCCAAGGACAGGGGGCTACGAGCAGTACTTC
.,TRBV7-2,.,TRBJ1-5,CASSQRGPSNQPQHF,TGTGCCAGCAGCCAAAGGGGTCCTAGCAATCAGCCCCAGCATTTT
.,TRBV11-3,.,TRBJ1-6,CASSLRGESPLHF,TGTGCCAGCAGCTTGAGAGGGGAATCACCCCTCCACTTT
few,TRBV6-1,.,TRBJ2-1,CASSGHASSYNEQFF,TGTGCCAGCAGTGGACACGCTAGCTCCTACAATGAGCAGTTCTTC
few,TRBV27,TRBD2,TRBJ2-1,CASSSSAGTTWVF,TGTGCCAGCAGTTCGTCCGCCGGGACTACTTGGGTCTTC
.,TRBV28,.,TRBJ1-6,CASEESASSPLHF,TGTGCCAGCGAAGAGTCCGCTAGCTCACCCCTCCACTTT
.,TRBV27,.,TRBJ1-1,CASSLSPFLNTEAFF,TGTGCCAGCAGTTTAAGTCCCTTCCTGAACACTGAAGCTTTCTTT
.,TRBV5-1,TRBD2,TRBJ2-1,CASSFTSGGADEQFF,TGCGCCAGCAGCTTCACGAGCGGGGGGGCCGATGAGCAGTTCTTC
many,TRBV29-1,TRBD1,TRBJ1-1,CSVDTGEDTEAFF,TGCAGCGTTGATACAGGGGAGGACACTGAAGCTTTCTTT
few,TRBV6-1,.,TRBJ1-2,CASSEVFQGLNYGYTF,TGTGCCAGCAGTGAAGTTTTCCAGGGCCTTAACTATGGCTACACCTTC
few,TRBV6-5,TRBD1,TRBJ1-2,CASRITTGTGNGYTF,TGTGCCAGCAGGATTACGACCGGGACAGGGAATGGCTACACCTTC
few,TRBV5-6,TRBD1,TRBJ1-1,CASSTDRESTEAFF,TGTGCCAGCAGCACGGACAGGGAAAGCACTGAAGCTTTCTTT
.,TRBV10-3,TRBD1,TRBJ2-1,CATGTGGAYYNEQFF,TGTGCCACCGGGACAGGGGGCGCTTACTACAATGAGCAGTTCTTC